This TCR beta chain was identified during a study of blood T cell repertoires in COVID-19. Data came from immunoSEQ multiplex PCR; TCRdb stores just in-frame clones and leaves some out. The profile shows fewer than 65,000 clones, about 89% of them singletons. CDR3 size: 20 residues. This TCR was recovered from a man in his 60s with acute or convalescent COVID-19. The V and J genes are TRBV1 and TRBJ2-3; the table's D gene call, TRBD2, was not cross checked with the DNA. TRBV1 is listed as a pseudogene. The sample was peripheral blood. The CDR3 DNA sequence: TGCACCAGCAGCCAAGCGGATGTAGCGGGGGATCTCTTAAGCACAGATACGCAGTATTTT. The encoded protein is CTSSQADVAGDLLSTDTQYF.